This T cell receptor beta chain emerged from a study of T cells in Graves' hyperthyroidism and ophthalmopathy. Study observations and caveats: Blood also showed most of the thyroid clonotypes that were expanded above 0.001.

Diagnostic decisions used clinical symptoms, serum thyroxine and TRAb, thyroid ultrasound and orbital computed tomography. This clonotype was seen many times. Antigen: not known. Researchers took RNA transcripts and amplified the TCR beta CDR3 regions from them. Initially, a first-round RT-PCR of the TCR CDR3 employed the HTBI primer set. TCRdb re-called the multiplex PCR reads through MiXCR, storing one row per CDR3 protein. The sample contains about 520,000 distinct CDR3 sequences, roughly 25% of which appear only once. Trimming left V 5 bases short and J 7 bases short, with 15 bases between. The CDR3 length is 13 residues. CDR1 is GTSNPN, CDR2 SVGIG, per germline (reference sequence).

This chain joins TRBV30 and TRBJ1-5, with D possibly TRBD1 on 6 matching bases. The receptor's source is a woman between 25 and 40 years old with Graves' ophthalmopathy. The specimen was blood. This CDR3 is CAWGRGGPQPQHF. As DNA, the CDR3 is TGTGCCTGGGGACGGGGGGGCCCACAGCCCCAGCATTTT.